This T cell receptor beta chain was recorded in a study of T-cell reconstitution after alpha-beta-depleted transplantation in children. Using unique molecular identifiers, the investigators prepared the TCRbeta library. TCRdb reanalysed the PCR reads using MiXCR and keeps one entry per CDR3 protein. The data contain 540,000 or so distinct CDR3 sequences, 23% of them singletons. V lost 1 base, J lost 12 bases, and 16 bases lay in between. Germline loops: CDR1 SGHAT, CDR2 FQNNGV. The CDR3 loop spans 13 amino acids. The rearrangement joins TRBV11-2 to TRBJ2-7; a weak D match, TRBD1 (6 bases). The clonotype was recovered from a boy under two years old who had a stem cell transplant for acute myeloid leukemia, so the T cells may come from the graft donor. Source: PBMCs, mostly from graft donor cells, taken 360 days after TCRalphabeta/CD19-depleted stem cell transplant. CDR3 sequence: CASSLGVRQDSYF. CDR3 nucleotide sequence: TGTGCCAGCAGCTTAGGAGTAAGACAGGACTCGTACTTC.